This entry is about one TCR beta chain. The record originates from a study of blood T cell repertoires in COVID-19. Repertoires were generated with immunoSEQ multiplex PCR, while TCRdb's copy carries only in-frame clones and drops some. The repertoire holds more than 150,000 clones, with roughly nine tenths as singletons. This CDR3 has 13 amino acids. Per germline, CDR1 MNHEY and CDR2 SVGAGI. V lost 6 bases and J lost 4, with 12 bases in between. The sample taken for sequencing was peripheral blood. V and J are TRBV6-5 and TRBJ1-2, with D maybe TRBD1 (5 bases). The receptor's source is a man between 65 and 85 years old with active or convalescent COVID-19. The CDR3 nucleotides are TGTGCCAGCAGAAACCCGACAGCCTATGGCTACACCTTC. It encodes CASRNPTAYGYTF.